This TCR beta chain is drawn from a study of T cells in localized non-small cell lung cancer. The data were produced by immunoSEQ multiplex PCR, yet TCRdb's version contains in-frame clones alone and is incomplete. The sample shows about 78,000 clones, 70% to 90% of them seen only once. Study-wide findings and caveats: Among the top 100 tumor clones, a median approximately 55 appeared in adjacent lung. Owing to sequencing of a solitary tumor region, heterogeneity cannot be discounted. Longer overall survival was seen with higher T cell density measured in blood.

The sample holds a few counts of this clone. Its specificity is not known. This clonotype was obtained from a man aged 35 to 69 with stage I lung adenocarcinoma. The material was peripheral blood, obtained before any cancer treatment.

CDR3 sequence: CASSAMPDSGGSEAFF. The DNA of the CDR3 is TGTGCCAGCAGCGCTATGCCGGACAGCGGTGGGTCTGAAGCTTTCTTT. The chain employs TRBV9 and TRBJ1-1, with D perhaps TRBD1 (6 bases). V lost 3 bases to trimming and J lost 6 bases, with 21 bases between them. The CDR3 spans 16 residues. Germline CDR1 SGDLS, CDR2 YYNGEE.